Listed below are T cell receptor beta chains from one sample, sequenced in a study of T-cell memory formation after mild COVID-19. Each CDR3 protein is one row after TCRdb ran MiXCR on the 5' RACE reads. The data contain 120,000 to 150,000 distinct CDR3 sequences, about 5.5% of them seen just once; the ten biggest clones take up around 1.9%. The sequencing sample was made of PBMCs or a T cell subset sorted from them (not recorded which). These receptors all stem from an adult woman who had mild COVID-19 (a few samples of this study predate the infection). Cell type and time point are not known. Both conserved end residues are part of each CDR3. Each record gives: clone size, V gene, D gene, J gene, CDR3 protein, CDR3 DNA. D genes are given only for firm matches. Clone size is stated in some rows and not others, as once, few, many or a class when expanded.

many	TRBV5-1	NA	TRBJ2-5	CASSFVGDRQETQYF	TGCGCCAGCAGCTTTGTCGGGGACCGCCAAGAGACCCAGTACTTC
NA	TRBV7-9	TRBD2	TRBJ2-3	CASSFGLAGVQWADTQYF	TGTGCCAGCAGCTTCGGACTAGCGGGAGTTCAGTGGGCAGATACGCAGTATTTT
NA	TRBV25-1	NA	TRBJ2-4	CASSPAEGAGGKNIQYF	TGTGCCAGCAGTCCGGCGGAGGGGGCAGGGGGCAAAAACATTCAGTACTTC
many	TRBV20-1	NA	TRBJ2-5	CSGTAQETQYF	TGCAGTGGGACTGCCCAAGAGACCCAGTACTTC
NA	TRBV12-3/TRBV12-4	NA	TRBJ2-5	CASSARSEGWETQYF	TGTGCCAGCAGCGCCCGCAGTGAGGGATGGGAGACCCAGTACTTC
many	TRBV24-1	TRBD2	TRBJ2-5	CATSDRTSGREETQYF	TGTGCCACCAGTGATCGTACTAGCGGGAGGGAGGAGACCCAGTACTTC
NA	TRBV7-9	NA	TRBJ2-3	CASSSGGRAVDTQYF	TGTGCCAGCAGCTCCGGCGGCAGGGCGGTGGATACGCAGTATTTT
few	TRBV7-2	NA	TRBJ1-6	CASSLDPNPVEPLHF	TGTGCCAGCAGCTTAGATCCCAATCCCGTGGAACCCCTCCACTTT
few	TRBV5-1	TRBD2	TRBJ2-5	CASSFSAGGRGETQYF	TGCGCCAGCAGCTTCAGCGCGGGGGGGCGCGGAGAGACCCAGTACTTC
NA	TRBV5-5	NA	TRBJ1-2	CASSSTRANYGYTF	TGTGCCAGCAGCTCAACACGGGCTAACTATGGCTACACCTTC
few	TRBV12-3/TRBV12-4	NA	TRBJ1-2	CASSSGPANYGYTF	TGTGCCAGCAGCTCGGGACCCGCTAACTATGGCTACACCTTC
many	TRBV20-1	TRBD2	TRBJ2-1	CSAKGLAGVWGTYNEQFF	TGCAGTGCCAAGGGGCTAGCGGGAGTATGGGGCACCTACAATGAGCAGTTCTTC
many	TRBV4-1	NA	TRBJ1-5	CASSRSSGWSNQPQHF	TGCGCCAGCAGCCGGTCGTCCGGATGGAGCAATCAGCCCCAGCATTTT
NA	TRBV5-1	NA	TRBJ2-5	CASSPTSGGTQYF	TGCGCCAGCAGCCCCACTAGTGGGGGGACCCAGTACTTC
many	TRBV6-5	TRBD2	TRBJ2-1	CASSGTSGDNEQFF	TGTGCCAGCAGCGGGACTAGCGGAGACAATGAGCAGTTCTTC